This entry lists 3 T cell receptor beta chains sequenced from one sample in a study of molecular identifiers for immune sequencing clone quantification (dated by TCRdb to the late 2010s). Library construction relied on PCR. The reads were generated on a NextSeq 500. TCRdb itself trimmed the public reads at Q25 with fastp, ran MiXCR and retained productive beta chains. Every CDR3 protein is listed once, alongside the most common genes and DNA of its rows. Within this sample are some 590,000 distinct CDR3 sequences, with around 25% of them counted one time only. The biggest ten clones account for 0.75% to 0.8% of the sample. Source material: naive CD8+ T cells from blood, with Jurkat cell RNA spiked in. The sample's cell subset or site label, decoded: FACS-sorted CD8+CD4-CCR7+CD45RA+ naive T cells. The source is a human donor in good health. Some libraries in this study had Jurkat cell RNA spiked in.

This sequence joins TRBV6-2 or TRBV6-3 and TRBJ1-3; tentatively, D is TRBD1 (5 bases). Germline V lookup: CDR1 MNHEY, CDR2 SVGEGT. V was cut by 4 bases and J by 0 bases, with 19 bases left in between. This CDR3 is built from 18 residues. The CDR3: CASSFHRLDSFSGNTIYF. CDR3 coding DNA: TGTGCCAGCAGTTTCCACCGCCTAGACAGTTTCTCTGGAAACACCATATATTTT.

This clonotype showed up just a few times. V and J are TRBV6-5 and TRBJ2-3; 10 bases fit TRBD2. The CDR3 runs to 14 residues. Germline lookup yields CDR1 MNHEY and CDR2 SVGAGI. V was clipped by 2 bases and J by 6 bases; unmatched bases: 2. The CDR3 loop is CASSYRAGGDTQYF. In nucleotides, the CDR3 is TGTGCCAGCAGTTACCGAGCGGGAGGGGATACGCAGTATTTT.

As to this clonotype: This may come from a read error, since a much larger clone is one base off. V usage is TRBV11-2 and J usage is TRBJ2-3, with D possibly TRBD1 on 5 matching bases. Germline loops: CDR1 SGHAT, CDR2 FQNNGV. The CDR3 covers 16 residues. V was pared by 2 bases and J by 0 bases, with 12 bases between. The CDR3 spells CASSLRTLDSTDTQYF. The DNA of the CDR3 is TGTGCCAGCAGCTTACGGACACTCGACAGCACAGATACGCAGTATTTT. The full variable domain, in which reference TRBV11-2 and TRBJ2-3 provide the parts outside the CDR3, is EAGVAQSPRYKIIEKRQSVAFWCNPISGHATLYWYQQILGQGPKLLIQFQNNGVVDDSQLPKDRFSAERLKGVDSTLKIQPAKLEDSAVYLCASSLRTLDSTDTQYFGPGTRLTVL.